The clone carrying this TCR beta chain was recorded at least ten times. The antigen is not known. TCRdb reanalysed the 5' RACE reads using MiXCR and keeps one entry per CDR3 protein. The profile covers under 700,000 distinct CDR3 sequences, with roughly 20% appearing a single time and under 15% taken by the ten largest. The sample comes from a study of T-cell memory formation after mild COVID-19. Across the whole study: TCR clusters were mostly donor specific. Study outcomes and limitations: There was a balanced CD4/CD8 profile in clones contracting day 15 to 85, and later expanders leaned CD4+. A subset of responding clones appeared in pre-infection memory, suggesting cross-reactive memory joined. Mostly located in CM and EM were contracting CD4+ clones, with contracting CD8+ clones located in EMRA.

Germline V CDR1 and CDR2: SGHRS, YFSETQ. The length of the CDR3 is 13 residues. Trimming shortened V by 0 bases and J by 8 bases, and 9 bases separated the two germline ends. The receptor was derived from an adult woman who had mild COVID-19 (a few samples of this study predate the infection). Cell type and time point are not known. The V call is TRBV5-1, the J call TRBJ2-1, with D possibly being TRBD1 or TRBD2 (5 bases each). Input material: PBMCs or a T cell subset sorted from them (not recorded which). CDR3 residues: CASSLGGFDEQFF. CDR3 coding DNA: TGCGCCAGCAGCTTGGGGGGGTTCGATGAGCAGTTCTTC.